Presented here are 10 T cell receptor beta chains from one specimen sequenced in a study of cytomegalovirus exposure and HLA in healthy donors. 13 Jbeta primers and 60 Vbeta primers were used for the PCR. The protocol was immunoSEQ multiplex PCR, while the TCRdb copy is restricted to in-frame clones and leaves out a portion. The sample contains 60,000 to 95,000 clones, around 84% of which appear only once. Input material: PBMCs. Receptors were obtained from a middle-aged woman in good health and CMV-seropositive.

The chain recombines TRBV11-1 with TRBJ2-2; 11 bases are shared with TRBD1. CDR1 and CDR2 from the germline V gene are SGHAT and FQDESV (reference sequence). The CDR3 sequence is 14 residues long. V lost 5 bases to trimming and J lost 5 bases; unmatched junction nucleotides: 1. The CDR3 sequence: CASSRDRGTGELFF. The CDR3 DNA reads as TGTGCCAGCAGCCGGGACAGGGGGACCGGGGAGCTGTTTTTT.

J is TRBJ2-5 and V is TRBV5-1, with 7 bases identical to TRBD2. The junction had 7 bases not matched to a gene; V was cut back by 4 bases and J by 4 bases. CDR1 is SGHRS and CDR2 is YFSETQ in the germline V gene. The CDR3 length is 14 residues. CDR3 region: CASSPGTNPETQYF. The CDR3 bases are TGCGCCAGCAGCCCCGGGACTAACCCAGAGACCCAGTACTTC.

In DNA form, the CDR3 reads TGTGCCAGCGGAGTACAGGGTCTCGGGTACGAGCAGTACTTC. It is translated as CASGVQGLGYEQYF. The J gene is TRBJ2-7, the V gene TRBV6-5; D perhaps matches TRBD1 (6 bases). CDR3 length equals 14 residues. V was clipped by 8 bases and J by 4 bases, with 18 bases between them. The germline gives CDR1 MNHEY, CDR2 SVGAGI.

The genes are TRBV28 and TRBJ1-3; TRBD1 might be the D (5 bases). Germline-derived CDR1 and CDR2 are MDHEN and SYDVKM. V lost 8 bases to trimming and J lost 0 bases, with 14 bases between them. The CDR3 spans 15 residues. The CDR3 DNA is TGTGCCAGCGACGCGGGGACTCTCTCTGGAAACACCATATATTTT. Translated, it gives CASDAGTLSGNTIYF. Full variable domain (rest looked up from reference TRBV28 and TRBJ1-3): DVKVTQSSRYLVKRTGEKVFLECVQDMDHENMFWYRQDPGLGLRLIYFSYDVKMKEKGDIPEGYSVSREKKERFSLILESASTNQTSMYLCASDAGTLSGNTIYFGEGSWLTVV.

The CDR3 sequence: CASSLLAGDTQYF. In DNA, the CDR3 is TGTGCCAGCAGCTTACTTGCGGGGGATACGCAGTATTTT. The chain recombines TRBV7-2 with TRBJ2-3, with D perhaps matching TRBD2 (6 bases). This CDR3 is built from 13 residues. From germline, CDR1 is SGHTA and CDR2 FQGNSA. Between the trimmed V and J ends, which lost 2 bases and 6 bases, there was a span of 9 bases.

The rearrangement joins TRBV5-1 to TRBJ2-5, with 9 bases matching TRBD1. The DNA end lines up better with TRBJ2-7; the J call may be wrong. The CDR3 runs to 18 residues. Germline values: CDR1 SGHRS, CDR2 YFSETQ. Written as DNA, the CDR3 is TGCGCCAGCAGCTTCGGGGGTGACGGGACAGGGATAGGGTACGAGCAGTACTTC. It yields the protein CASSFGGDGTGIGYEQYF.

The CDR3 nucleotides read TGCGCCAGCAGCATTCGAGGACAGGCCCCAGAGACCCAGTACTTC. The encoded protein is CASSIRGQAPETQYF. The rearrangement joins TRBV5-1 to TRBJ2-5; 7 bases align to TRBD1. CDR3 length: 15 residues. Germline lookup yields CDR1 SGHRS and CDR2 YFSETQ. The V and J ends lost 4 bases and 4 bases, in that order; junction bases with no gene match: 10.

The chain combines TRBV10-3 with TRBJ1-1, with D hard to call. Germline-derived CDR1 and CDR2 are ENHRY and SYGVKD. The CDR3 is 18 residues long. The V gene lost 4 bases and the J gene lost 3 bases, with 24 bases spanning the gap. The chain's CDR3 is CAISGARGDARMDTEAFF. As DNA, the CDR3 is TGTGCCATCAGTGGGGCGCGGGGAGACGCTCGAATGGACACTGAAGCTTTCTTT.

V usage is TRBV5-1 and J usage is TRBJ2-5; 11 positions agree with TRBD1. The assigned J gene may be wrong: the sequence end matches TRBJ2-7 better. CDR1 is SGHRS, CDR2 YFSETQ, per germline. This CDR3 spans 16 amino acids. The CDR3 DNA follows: TGCGCCAGCAGCGAACGGACAGGGGGCAATTTCTACGAGCAGTACTTC. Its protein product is CASSERTGGNFYEQYF.

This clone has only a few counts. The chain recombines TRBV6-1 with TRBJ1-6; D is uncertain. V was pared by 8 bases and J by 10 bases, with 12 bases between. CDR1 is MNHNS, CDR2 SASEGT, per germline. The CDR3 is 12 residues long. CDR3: CASGDFRSPLHF. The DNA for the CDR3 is TGTGCCAGCGGCGACTTTAGGTCACCCCTCCACTTT.